This TCR beta chain was sequenced for a study of T cells in Graves' hyperthyroidism and ophthalmopathy. Researchers took RNA transcripts and amplified the TCR beta CDR3 regions from them. Carried out on the TCR CDR3, a first-round RT-PCR used the HTBI primer set. TCRdb itself ran the multiplex PCR reads through MiXCR, one entry per CDR3 protein. This sample has some 490,000 distinct CDR3 sequences, with 20% to 25% found just once. The sequenced sample was blood. The source of this sequence is a woman aged 70-85 years with Graves' ophthalmopathy.

The CDR3 region has the DNA TGCGCCAGCAGCCAGCGACTAGCGGGAGGAACAGATACGCAGTATTTT. This codes for CASSQRLAGGTDTQYF. The chain links TRBV4-1 to TRBJ2-3, with 13 bases fitting TRBD2. The CDR3 runs to 16 residues. The ends lost 3 bases at V and 3 bases at J; junction bases unmatched: 3. The germline CDR1 and CDR2 sequences are MGHRA and YSYEKL.